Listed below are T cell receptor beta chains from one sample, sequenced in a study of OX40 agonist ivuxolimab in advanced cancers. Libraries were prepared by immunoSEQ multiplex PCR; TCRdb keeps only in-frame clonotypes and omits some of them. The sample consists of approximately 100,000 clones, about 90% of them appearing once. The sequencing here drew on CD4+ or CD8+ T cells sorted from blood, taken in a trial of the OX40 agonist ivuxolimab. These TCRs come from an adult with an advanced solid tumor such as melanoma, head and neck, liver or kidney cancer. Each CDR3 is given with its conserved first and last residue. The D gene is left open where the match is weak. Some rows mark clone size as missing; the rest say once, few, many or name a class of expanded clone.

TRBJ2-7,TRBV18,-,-,TGTGCCAGCTCACCACAGGACATCTACGAGCAGTACTTC,CASSPQDIYEQYF
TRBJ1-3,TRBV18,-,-,TGTGCCAGCTCACCCTCTGCTCTTTCCGCGTCTGGAAACACCATATATTTT,CASSPSALSASGNTIYF
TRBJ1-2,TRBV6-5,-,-,TGTGCCAGCAGTTACTATCAGGGGATCGACGATGGCTACACCTTC,CASSYYQGIDDGYTF
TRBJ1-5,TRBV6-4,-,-,TGTGCCAGCCCCCCCGGGGGGGGGATAGGACAGCCCCAGCATTTT,CASPPGGGIGQPQHF
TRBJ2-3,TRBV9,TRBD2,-,TGTGCCAGCAGCTCCCGAGCGGGAGCCACAGATACGCAGTATTTT,CASSSRAGATDTQYF
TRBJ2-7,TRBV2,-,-,TGTGCCAGCAGTGGCAGGGGCGTCGAGCAGTACTTC,CASSGRGVEQYF
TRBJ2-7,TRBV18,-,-,TGTGCCAGCTCACCAGGTGGAGTCCCCTACGAGCAGTACTTC,CASSPGGVPYEQYF
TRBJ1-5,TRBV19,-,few,TGTGCCAGTCGACGAGTTAATCAGCCCCAGCATTTT,CASRRVNQPQHF
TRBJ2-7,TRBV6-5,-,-,TGTGCCACCAATGAAAGACAGCCCTACGAGCAGTACTTC,CATNERQPYEQYF
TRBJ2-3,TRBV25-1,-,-,TGTGCCAGCAGTGAAGAATGGGGGTTTAGCACAGATACGCAGTATTTT,CASSEEWGFSTDTQYF
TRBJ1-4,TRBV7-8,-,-,TGTGCCAGCAGCTCCCTCGGAGCCGGGGCCACAAATGAAAAACTGTTTTTT,CASSSLGAGATNEKLFF
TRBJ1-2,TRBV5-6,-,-,TGTGCCAGCAGCTTGGAAAGGACTCGAGGCTACACCTTC,CASSLERTRGYTF
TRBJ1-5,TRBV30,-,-,TGTGCCTGGGCGACAGGTCCGAATCAGCCCCAGCATTTT,CAWATGPNQPQHF
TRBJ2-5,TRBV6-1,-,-,TGTGCCAGCAAGGACCCGCCAGGGGAGACCCAGTACTTC,CASKDPPGETQYF
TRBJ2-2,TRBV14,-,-,TGTGCCAGCAGCCGGTCCGGGGGCTTCGGGGAGCTGTTTTTT,CASSRSGGFGELFF
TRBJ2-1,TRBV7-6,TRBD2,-,TGTGCCAGCAGCTCTAGTACTAGCGGGAGGGCCGGGGATGAGCAGTTCTTC,CASSSSTSGRAGDEQFF
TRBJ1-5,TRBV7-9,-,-,TGTGCCAGCAGCTTAAGTAGTCTGCAGCCCCAGCATTTT,CASSLSSLQPQHF
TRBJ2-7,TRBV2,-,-,TGTGCCAGCAGTGGCGGGGGCCCGACCTACGAGCAGTACTTC,CASSGGGPTYEQYF
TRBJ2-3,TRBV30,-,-,TGTGCCTGGAGAGGCCCTCCAGATACGCAGTATTTT,CAWRGPPDTQYF
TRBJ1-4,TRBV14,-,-,TGTGCCAGCGGGGAGCAGCATGAAAAACTGTTTTTT,CASGEQHEKLFF
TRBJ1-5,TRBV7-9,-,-,TGTGCCAGCAGCTTTGGCTCGAATCAGCCCCAGCATTTT,CASSFGSNQPQHF
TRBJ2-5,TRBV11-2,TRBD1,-,TGTGCCAGCAGTCCTGAGGGACAGGGGGAGGGAGAGACCCAGTACTTC,CASSPEGQGEGETQYF
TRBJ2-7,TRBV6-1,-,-,TGTGCCAGCAGCCCAGACATCTCCTACGAGCAGTACTTC,CASSPDISYEQYF
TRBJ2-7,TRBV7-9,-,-,TGTGCCAGCAGCTTAGAGGGGAACGAGCAGTACTTC,CASSLEGNEQYF
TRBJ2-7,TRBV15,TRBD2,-,TGTGCCACCAGCAGAGAGAGGGGACGGCTCAGCCCGGGACTAGGGGTGCACGAGCAGTACTTC,CATSRERGRLSPGLGVHEQYF
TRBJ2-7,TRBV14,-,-,TGTGCCAGCAGCCAAGATTGGGGCCCCCCGTGGGAGCAGTACTTC,CASSQDWGPPWEQYF
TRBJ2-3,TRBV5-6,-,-,TGTGCCAGCAGCTATGCCCGGATAGATACGCAGTATTTT,CASSYARIDTQYF